This T cell receptor (beta chain) was retrieved from a study of blood T cell repertoires in COVID-19. The CDR3 is 12 amino acids. Trimming took off 3 bases at V and 2 bases at J, with 5 bases between the two ends. Assay used: immunoSEQ multiplex PCR; TCRdb lists only in-frame clones, some missing. The data hold 120,000 to 150,000 clones, with roughly 84% observed a single time. The clonotype was recovered from a woman between 45 and 65 years old who had been exposed to COVID-19. This rearrangement joins TRBV12-3 or TRBV12-4 to TRBJ2-7; no clear D gene. Material: PBMCs or T cells enriched from blood (not recorded which). CDR3 protein: CASSLRPYEQYF. CDR3 bases: TGTGCCAGCAGTTTGAGGCCCTACGAGCAGTACTTC.